This T cell receptor beta chain was sequenced for a study of blood T cell repertoires in COVID-19. About the research overall: The samples span acute and convalescent COVID-19 from the United States, Italy and Spain. T cells, B-cell-depleted T cells, or PBMCs provided the cDNA or gDNA that served as material.

Only in-frame clones appear in the TCRdb table, and some are missing; sequencing was by immunoSEQ multiplex PCR. This table has fewer than 300,000 clones, under 90% appearing once. The V gene's germline CDR1 is KGHDR and CDR2 SFDVKD. The germline V and J ends were trimmed by 4 bases and 5 bases, with 16 bases remaining between them. This CDR3 contains 15 residues. The V gene is TRBV24-1, the J gene TRBJ1-2; weak D call: TRBD1 (6 bases). This TCR was recovered from a man in his fifties with COVID-19, enrolled during active disease. The specimen was peripheral blood. DNA of the CDR3: TGTGCCACCAGTGACAACCGAGGACAGCTATATGGCTACACCTTC. This translates into CATSDNRGQLYGYTF.